The entry that follows covers one T cell receptor (beta chain) sequence. Its antigen remains undetermined. No base-level quality is on record; no much larger clone is a single base apart. RNA was extracted with the RNeasy kit and 0.5 to 1 ug was reverse transcribed using random hexamers. TCR beta CDR3 regions were amplified with the immunoSEQ multiplex PCR assay covering 54 Vbeta and 13 Jbeta segments. To correct PCR amplification bias, a synthetic template baseline was used for both primer optimization and computational correction. Processing in the source paper ran as follows. Reads were assigned to V, D and J genes according to IMGT and analyzed in immunoSEQ Analyzer, with only productive sequences retained. Clonality was calculated as one minus the Shannon entropy normalized by log2 of the number of productive unique sequences. For each patient and control, public and private clones were evaluated among the 100 most prevalent clones. A clone was defined as Susac-specific if it was absent from the healthy and MS cohorts, from some 1,100 published viral clones and from other ImmuneACCESS disease sequences. The public sequencing data were trimmed at Q25 with fastp and processed into clonotypes with MiXCR by TCRdb, which kept only in-frame beta chains. All rows with the same CDR3 protein become a single entry with the most common DNA and genes. These V and J calls derive from TCRdb rather than the authors' analysis. This sample has more than 150,000 distinct CDR3 sequences in its table, and approximately 93% of those were observed once. Together, the top ten hold 0.21% of the sample.

This entry comes from a study of CD8 T cells in Susac syndrome (dated by TCRdb to the late 2010s). For the study in its entirety: The study used repertoire sequencing to test whether antigen drove CD8+ T cell activation and differentiation in Susac syndrome. Clonality of the CD8+ T cell repertoire was compared between around eleven healthy donors, about 14 Susac syndrome patients and approximately 16 multiple sclerosis patients. Points the paper makes about the study in general: The number of individuals in the TCR sequencing and HLA analysis was acknowledged as relatively small.

From the cysteine through the phenylalanine, the CDR3 covers 16 amino acids. Just CDR3 DNA is preserved here, 48 bases in frame from base 1. Trimming removed 4 bases from V and 1 base from J, leaving 17 bases between the germline ends. From the germline V gene, CDR1 is SQVTM and CDR2 is ANQGSEA. Peripheral blood CD8+ and CD4+ T cells from healthy donors, Susac syndrome patients and multiple sclerosis patients were profiled by high-throughput TCR beta sequencing. Multiple sclerosis controls were treatment-naive patients with stable or active relapsing-remitting disease fulfilling revised McDonald criteria. Bulk CD8+ and CD4+ T cells were purified by magnetic negative isolation, while CD8+ TEMRA cells were enriched using FACS. Blood was collected in EDTA tubes and processed within 24 hours, with PBMCs isolated through density gradient centrifugation. PBMCs intended for TCR sequencing were frozen in liquid nitrogen and were later thawed in a 37 degrees C water bath. Purity of sorted or isolated CD4+, CD8+ and CD8+ TEMRA cells was at least 90%.

The sample was CD8+ T cells from PBMCs. This TCR derives from a human donor with multiple sclerosis. The chain links TRBV29-1 with TRBJ2-1; the D gene identity is not certain. For the CDR3, the sequence is CSVVGSTYSSYNEQFF. DNA sequence: TGCAGCGTTGTCGGAAGCACGTATAGTTCCTACAATGAGCAGTTCTTC.